Described below is a single T cell receptor beta chain sequence and its context. Its antigen is unknown. Method: immunoSEQ multiplex PCR; TCRdb's copy keeps in-frame clones and lacks some. The sample carries 150,000 to 200,000 clones, roughly 88% recorded once. This entry is derived from a study of cytomegalovirus exposure and HLA in healthy donors. Study results and caveats: The finding came from a later analysis; first-cohort TCR clusters tended to co-occur in the 120 or so validation repertoires. The CMV antigen specificity of a few CMV-associated chains was confirmed through in vitro analysis.

The donors were part of the roughly 120-subject validation cohort, which stood apart from the 666-subject first cohort. This CDR3 region has 14 residues. CDR1 and CDR2 (germline): GTSNPN, SVGIG (reference sequence). J lost 9 bases, V lost 4 bases, and 7 bases had no gene match. Sequenced input: PBMCs. The receptor was isolated from a woman aged 25 to 39 in good health and CMV-seropositive. The rearrangement links TRBV30 to TRBJ2-1, with 12 bases identical to TRBD2. In DNA form, the CDR3 reads TGTGCCTGGAACCGACTAGCGGGAGAGGGTGAGCAGTTCTTC. Protein sequence: CAWNRLAGEGEQFF.